Sequencing of this T cell receptor (beta chain) was carried out in a study of CD8 T cells in Susac syndrome. Study findings and constraints: Within Susac syndrome CD4+ T cell repertoires, clonal expansion was not evident.

V shed 3 bases and J shed 4 bases, with 17 bases lying between them. This CDR3 comprises 15 residues. The germline CDR1 and CDR2 sequences are DFQATT and SNEGSKA (reference sequence). To note about this clonotype: Its antigen remains unknown.

Reverse transcription used about 0.45 to 1 ug RNA and random hexamers. TCRdb ran MiXCR on the immunoSEQ multiplex PCR reads and lists one entry per CDR3 protein. The sample contains 55,000 to 80,000 distinct CDR3 sequences, 93% of which appear only once. The clonotype comes from a human donor with Susac syndrome. This chain uses TRBV20-1 with TRBJ2-3; D perhaps matches TRBD2 (6 bases). Sequenced: CD4+ T cells from PBMCs. The CDR3 bases are TGCAGTGCTAGGGCCCCCCCCGGGGGTTCAGATACGCAGTATTTT. It yields the protein CSARAPPGGSDTQYF.